These T cell receptor beta chains were read from a single sample in a study of T cell responses to AZD1222 COVID-19 vaccine. Some clones are missing from TCRdb's copy, which holds only in-frame ones; the method was immunoSEQ multiplex PCR. The data show fewer than 130,000 clones, around 90% seen once. The specimen comprised peripheral blood, sampled 28 days after the second AZD1222 dose. The receptor source for this set is an adult who received the AZD1222 COVID-19 vaccine. Each CDR3 is given with its conserved first and last residue. Fields, in order: J gene, V gene, D gene, clone size, CDR3 protein, CDR3 DNA. The D gene is left open where the match is weak. Clone size is given for some rows only: seen once, a few or many times, or a class if the clone is expanded.

j_call: TRBJ2-1
v_call: TRBV3-1/TRBV3-2
d_call: -
clone_size: -
cdr3_aa: CASSPGQSSYNEQFF
cdr3_nt: TGTGCCAGCAGCCCCGGGCAGAGCTCCTACAATGAGCAGTTCTTC

j_call: TRBJ1-5
v_call: TRBV6-5
d_call: TRBD1
clone_size: -
cdr3_aa: CASSRDSSNQPQHF
cdr3_nt: TGTGCCAGCAGTAGGGACAGTAGCAATCAGCCCCAGCATTTT

j_call: TRBJ2-1
v_call: TRBV6-5
d_call: -
clone_size: -
cdr3_aa: CASSRELGNEQFF
cdr3_nt: TGTGCCAGCAGTCGGGAGTTAGGGAATGAGCAGTTCTTC

j_call: TRBJ2-5
v_call: TRBV5-5
d_call: -
clone_size: -
cdr3_aa: CASSLLLGGRETQYF
cdr3_nt: TGTGCCAGCAGCTTGCTTCTTGGGGGACGAGAGACCCAGTACTTC

j_call: TRBJ2-1
v_call: TRBV2
d_call: -
clone_size: -
cdr3_aa: CASRLGGTPGNEQFF
cdr3_nt: TGTGCCAGCAGGCTAGGCGGAACCCCAGGGAATGAGCAGTTCTTC

j_call: TRBJ2-3
v_call: TRBV30
d_call: -
clone_size: -
cdr3_aa: CAWSLGSGTDTQYF
cdr3_nt: TGTGCCTGGAGTCTGGGCTCGGGGACAGATACGCAGTATTTT

j_call: TRBJ2-2
v_call: TRBV19
d_call: -
clone_size: -
cdr3_aa: CASSTGRFTGELFF
cdr3_nt: TGTGCCAGTAGTACAGGTAGATTCACCGGGGAGCTGTTTTTT

j_call: TRBJ2-1
v_call: TRBV4-1
d_call: TRBD2
clone_size: many
cdr3_aa: CASSPLRERWNEQFF
cdr3_nt: TGCGCCAGCAGCCCCCTGCGGGAGCGTTGGAATGAGCAGTTCTTC

j_call: TRBJ1-2
v_call: TRBV5-1
d_call: -
clone_size: -
cdr3_aa: CASSLALYYGYTF
cdr3_nt: TGCGCCAGCAGCTTGGCGCTATATTATGGCTACACCTTC

j_call: TRBJ2-1
v_call: TRBV29-1
d_call: TRBD1
clone_size: -
cdr3_aa: CSVEPLGQGNYNEQFF
cdr3_nt: TGCAGCGTTGAACCACTGGGACAGGGCAACTACAATGAGCAGTTCTTC

j_call: TRBJ1-2
v_call: TRBV30
d_call: -
clone_size: -
cdr3_aa: CAWRTVGQYDGYTF
cdr3_nt: TGTGCCTGGAGAACGGTAGGGCAGTACGATGGCTACACCTTC

j_call: TRBJ1-2
v_call: TRBV7-3
d_call: TRBD1
clone_size: -
cdr3_aa: CASRLPGQGVVYYGYTF
cdr3_nt: TGTGCCAGCAGACTTCCAGGACAGGGGGTGGTGTACTATGGCTACACCTTC

j_call: TRBJ2-1
v_call: TRBV10-1
d_call: -
clone_size: -
cdr3_aa: CASIPRSPWRLSSYNEQFF
cdr3_nt: TGCGCCAGCATCCCACGCTCACCCTGGCGGCTGAGCTCCTACAATGAGCAGTTCTTC

j_call: TRBJ1-3
v_call: TRBV27
d_call: -
clone_size: -
cdr3_aa: CASSLVPLEGNTIYF
cdr3_nt: TGTGCCAGCAGTTTAGTACCCCTGGAAGGAAACACCATATATTTT

j_call: TRBJ1-4
v_call: TRBV28
d_call: -
clone_size: -
cdr3_aa: CASSLRKEKLFF
cdr3_nt: TGTGCCAGCAGTTTGAGGAAGGAAAAACTGTTTTTT

j_call: TRBJ2-7
v_call: TRBV9
d_call: -
clone_size: -
cdr3_aa: CASSVGGSLTYEQYF
cdr3_nt: TGTGCCAGCAGCGTCGGAGGGTCACTGACCTACGAGCAGTACTTC

j_call: TRBJ1-2
v_call: TRBV28
d_call: TRBD1
clone_size: -
cdr3_aa: CASSRGTGYGYTF
cdr3_nt: TGTGCCAGCAGTCGGGGGACAGGTTATGGCTACACCTTC

j_call: TRBJ1-1
v_call: TRBV14
d_call: -
clone_size: -
cdr3_aa: CASSHSGSTGAFF
cdr3_nt: TGTGCCAGCAGCCATAGCGGCTCGACGGGAGCTTTCTTT

j_call: TRBJ1-2
v_call: TRBV20-1
d_call: -
clone_size: -
cdr3_aa: CKPDMNYGYTF
cdr3_nt: TGCAAACCCGACATGAACTATGGCTACACCTTC

j_call: TRBJ1-2
v_call: TRBV23-1
d_call: TRBD1
clone_size: -
cdr3_aa: CASSLRDSSTEGYGYTF
cdr3_nt: TGCGCCAGCAGCCTCCGGGACAGTTCTACAGAGGGGTATGGCTACACCTTC

j_call: TRBJ1-2
v_call: TRBV6-1
d_call: -
clone_size: -
cdr3_aa: CASSEPQTGPYGYTF
cdr3_nt: TGTGCCAGCAGTGAACCACAGACCGGACCTTATGGCTACACCTTC

j_call: TRBJ2-2
v_call: TRBV12-3/TRBV12-4
d_call: -
clone_size: once
cdr3_aa: CASSPPHTGELFF
cdr3_nt: TGTGCCAGCAGTCCCCCCCACACCGGGGAGCTGTTTTTT

j_call: TRBJ1-3
v_call: TRBV18
d_call: TRBD1
clone_size: -
cdr3_aa: CASSPGQGAPSGNTIYF
cdr3_nt: TGTGCCAGCTCACCGGGACAGGGGGCGCCTTCTGGAAACACCATATATTTT

j_call: TRBJ1-5
v_call: TRBV28
d_call: -
clone_size: -
cdr3_aa: CAGSLPGRSNQPQHF
cdr3_nt: TGTGCCGGCAGTCTCCCGGGCAGGAGCAATCAGCCCCAGCATTTT

j_call: TRBJ1-2
v_call: TRBV6-5
d_call: -
clone_size: -
cdr3_aa: CASSYSNLLKFYGYTF
cdr3_nt: TGTGCCAGCAGTTACTCGAATCTGCTCAAGTTCTATGGCTACACCTTC

j_call: TRBJ2-3
v_call: TRBV5-1
d_call: -
clone_size: -
cdr3_aa: CASSPGTAPDTQYF
cdr3_nt: TGCGCCAGCAGCCCGGGGACGGCTCCGGATACGCAGTATTTT

j_call: TRBJ2-7
v_call: TRBV30
d_call: TRBD2
clone_size: -
cdr3_aa: CAWSVLAGWSGGTEQYF
cdr3_nt: TGTGCCTGGAGTGTACTAGCGGGTTGGAGCGGTGGGACCGAGCAGTACTTC

j_call: TRBJ1-1
v_call: TRBV6-2/TRBV6-3
d_call: -
clone_size: -
cdr3_aa: CASSNPGMTLNTEAFF
cdr3_nt: TGTGCCAGCAGTAACCCCGGGATGACCTTGAACACTGAAGCTTTCTTT

j_call: TRBJ1-1
v_call: TRBV5-5
d_call: TRBD1
clone_size: -
cdr3_aa: CASSFGDRGSEAFF
cdr3_nt: TGTGCCAGCAGCTTTGGGGACAGGGGTAGTGAAGCTTTCTTT

j_call: TRBJ2-2
v_call: TRBV9
d_call: -
clone_size: -
cdr3_aa: CASSSRTRTGELFF
cdr3_nt: TGTGCCAGCAGCTCAAGGACCCGAACCGGGGAGCTGTTTTTT

j_call: TRBJ2-2
v_call: TRBV18
d_call: TRBD2
clone_size: -
cdr3_aa: CASSPSTPGLANTGELFF
cdr3_nt: TGTGCCAGCTCACCTTCAACCCCGGGACTAGCAAACACCGGGGAGCTGTTTTTT

j_call: TRBJ1-5
v_call: TRBV6-6
d_call: -
clone_size: -
cdr3_aa: CASSYVSNQPQHF
cdr3_nt: TGTGCCAGCAGTTACGTGAGCAATCAGCCCCAGCATTTT

j_call: TRBJ2-3
v_call: TRBV5-1
d_call: -
clone_size: -
cdr3_aa: CASSSPSTDTQYF
cdr3_nt: TGCGCCAGCAGCTCCCCCAGCACAGATACGCAGTATTTT

j_call: TRBJ1-5
v_call: TRBV28
d_call: -
clone_size: -
cdr3_aa: CASSLSRTNQPQHF
cdr3_nt: TGTGCCAGCAGTTTATCCAGAACCAATCAGCCCCAGCATTTT

j_call: TRBJ1-6
v_call: TRBV3-1/TRBV3-2
d_call: TRBD1
clone_size: -
cdr3_aa: CASRGTGGLSPLHF
cdr3_nt: TGTGCCAGCAGAGGGACAGGGGGTCTTTCACCCCTCCACTTT

j_call: TRBJ1-5
v_call: TRBV2
d_call: TRBD1
clone_size: -
cdr3_aa: CASSLQGAKGQPQHF
cdr3_nt: TGTGCCAGCAGTTTACAGGGGGCGAAGGGTCAGCCCCAGCATTTT

j_call: TRBJ2-3
v_call: TRBV15
d_call: TRBD2
clone_size: -
cdr3_aa: CATSIPSGSTDTQYF
cdr3_nt: TGTGCCACCAGCATACCTAGCGGGAGCACAGATACGCAGTATTTT

j_call: TRBJ1-1
v_call: TRBV6-5
d_call: TRBD1
clone_size: -
cdr3_aa: CASTRQGAWNTEAFF
cdr3_nt: TGTGCCAGCACACGACAGGGGGCATGGAACACTGAAGCTTTCTTT

j_call: TRBJ2-1
v_call: TRBV19
d_call: -
clone_size: -
cdr3_aa: CASSATDNEQFF
cdr3_nt: TGTGCCAGTAGTGCGACAGACAATGAGCAGTTCTTC

j_call: TRBJ1-1
v_call: TRBV19
d_call: -
clone_size: -
cdr3_aa: CASSIGGKTNTEAFF
cdr3_nt: TGTGCCAGTAGTATAGGAGGCAAAACAAACACTGAAGCTTTCTTT

j_call: TRBJ2-7
v_call: TRBV5-1
d_call: TRBD2
clone_size: -
cdr3_aa: CASRGGTSESYEQYF
cdr3_nt: TGCGCCAGCAGAGGGGGGACTAGCGAGTCCTACGAGCAGTACTTC